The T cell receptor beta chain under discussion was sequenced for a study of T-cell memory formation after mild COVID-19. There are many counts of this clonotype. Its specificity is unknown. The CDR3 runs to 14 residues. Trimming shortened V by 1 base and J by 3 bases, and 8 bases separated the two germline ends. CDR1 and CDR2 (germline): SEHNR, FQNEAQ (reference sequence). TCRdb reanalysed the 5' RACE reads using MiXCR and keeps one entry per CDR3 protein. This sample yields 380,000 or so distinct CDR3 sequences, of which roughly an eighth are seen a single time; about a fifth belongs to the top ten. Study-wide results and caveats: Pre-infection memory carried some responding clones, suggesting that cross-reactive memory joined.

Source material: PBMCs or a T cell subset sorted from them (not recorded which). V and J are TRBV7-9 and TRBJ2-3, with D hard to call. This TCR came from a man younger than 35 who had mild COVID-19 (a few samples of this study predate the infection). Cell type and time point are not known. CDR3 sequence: CASSLVGLTDTQYF. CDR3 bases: TGTGCCAGCAGCTTAGTCGGCTTAACAGATACGCAGTATTTT.